Presented here are 17 T cell receptor beta chains from one specimen sequenced in a study of T cell repertoires in cytomegalovirus infection. A single record per CDR3 protein comes from TCRdb applying MiXCR to the reads. The data show approximately 190,000 distinct CDR3 sequences, under 30% seen once. The specimen was PBMCs. These receptors were obtained from a human donor in good health (CMV status not recorded). Some clones in this sample may be carry-over from other donors' samples.

This clonotype came up a few times. The gene calls are TRBV4-3 and TRBJ2-1; 9 nucleotides align to TRBD2. J lost 6 bases, V lost 1 base, and 4 bases had no gene match. The CDR3 sequence is 15 residues long. CDR1 and CDR2 from the germline V gene are LGHNA and YSLEER. The CDR3 sequence: CASSQVAGGLNEQFF. CDR3 sequence (DNA): TGCGCCAGCAGCCAAGTCGCGGGGGGGCTCAATGAGCAGTTCTTC.

This clonotype was seen a handful of times. CDR3 nucleotides: TGTGCTAGTGGTCCCCCAGGGACCTATGGCTACACCTTC. It encodes CASGPPGTYGYTF. The rearrangement joins TRBV12-5 to TRBJ1-2; D is perhaps TRBD1 (5 bases). This CDR3 contains 13 residues. The V end was cut by 5 bases, the J end by 4 bases, with 11 bases between. Germline CDR1 LGHNT, CDR2 FRNRAP.

This clonotype was counted ten times or more. The genes are TRBV7-2 and TRBJ2-6; 9 positions agree with TRBD1. This CDR3 spans 17 amino acids. In germline, CDR1 is SGHTA, CDR2 FQGNSA. V trimming: 3 bases; J trimming: 2 bases; junction bases outside the gene matches: 5. The CDR3: CASSFRDRDPGANVLTF. Here the CDR3 DNA reads TGTGCCAGCAGCTTCCGGGACAGGGATCCTGGGGCCAACGTCCTGACTTTC.

J is TRBJ2-2 and V is TRBV5-6; 8 bases fit TRBD1. Trimming cost V 5 bases and J 5 bases; bases outside gene matches: 11. CDR3 length equals 16 residues. Germline V gene data show CDR1 as SGHDT and CDR2 as YYEEEE. DNA of the CDR3: TGTGCCAGCAGTCCTGAACGACAGGGGCTAACCGGGGAGCTGTTTTTT. Translating gives CASSPERQGLTGELFF.

This rearrangement joins TRBV7-6 to TRBJ1-6; D gene unclear. The length of the CDR3 is 13 residues. The V end was cut by 1 base, the J end by 10 bases, with 8 bases between. Germline CDR1 and CDR2: SGHVS and FNYEAQ. The CDR3 sequence is CASSLGTESPLHF. DNA of the CDR3: TGTGCCAGCAGCTTAGGTACGGAGTCACCCCTCCACTTT.

This clonotype occurred many times. The chain is built from TRBV25-1 and TRBJ1-5; D remains ambiguous. V was trimmed by 3 bases and J by 1 base, leaving 13 bases between them. The germline CDR1 and CDR2 sequences are MGHDK and SYGVNS. CDR3 size: 16 residues. In DNA, the CDR3 is TGTGCCAGCAGTGAGTTCGACTTACGAAGCAATCAGCCCCAGCATTTT. It is translated as CASSEFDLRSNQPQHF.

This sequence joins TRBV4-1 and TRBJ1-2, with D perhaps TRBD1 (5 bases). The CDR3 contains 14 residues. V shed 5 bases and J shed 7 bases, with 17 bases lying between them. Germline assignment: CDR1 MGHRA and CDR2 YSYEKL. DNA for the CDR3: TGCGCCAGCAGCGCTCGGGACGCTGCTGGTGGCTACACCTTC. Protein sequence: CASSARDAAGGYTF.

V and J are TRBV4-3 and TRBJ2-5; 8 bases agree with TRBD1. J lost 5 bases, V lost 0 bases, and 5 bases had no gene match. The CDR3 is made up of 15 amino acids. Germline V gives CDR1 LGHNA, CDR2 YSLEER. The CDR3, as DNA: TGCGCCAGCAGCCAAGACAGGGGGCGCTTCGAGACCCAGTACTTC. Translating gives CASSQDRGRFETQYF.

This rearrangement joins TRBV14 to TRBJ1-1; perhaps TRBD1 as D (5 bases). There are 14 residues in the CDR3. Deletions cut 5 bases from V and 5 bases from J, with 15 bases between. Germline assignment: CDR1 SGHDN and CDR2 FVKESK. The CDR3 region has the DNA TGTGCCAGCAGCAGGGACTTCGGAGGAACTGAAGCTTTCTTT. Its translation is CASSRDFGGTEAFF.

J is TRBJ2-7 and V is TRBV7-6; D is possibly TRBD1 (6 bases). The CDR3 is 13 amino acids. Germline assignment: CDR1 SGHVS and CDR2 FNYEAQ. The V and J ends lost 4 bases and 7 bases respectively, with 14 bases between them. CDR3 coding DNA: TGTGCCAGCAGCTCTGGGGGCCCTTTAGAGCAGTACTTC. Its protein product is CASSSGGPLEQYF.

Ten or more counts support this clonotype. The chain links TRBV11-2 to TRBJ1-6, with D hard to call. Trimming pared 0 bases from V and 7 bases from J, leaving 10 bases between. Germline loops: CDR1 SGHAT, CDR2 FQNNGV. The CDR3 loop spans 15 amino acids. The CDR3: CASSLEASGNSPLHF. The DNA for the CDR3 is TGTGCCAGCAGCTTAGAAGCTAGTGGAAATTCACCCCTCCACTTT.

This clonotype was counted at least ten times. V and J are TRBV19 and TRBJ1-1; D gene ambiguous. Germline V gives CDR1 LNHDA, CDR2 SQIVND (reference sequence). Deletions cut 1 base from V and 4 bases from J, with 7 bases between. There are 13 residues in the CDR3. The CDR3 reads CASSIVTGTEAFF. The CDR3, as DNA: TGTGCCAGTAGTATAGTTACCGGCACTGAAGCTTTCTTT.

The chain recombines TRBV5-8 with TRBJ1-1; 11 bases fit TRBD1. V shed 5 bases, J shed 6 bases, and the junction held 6 bases outside the gene matches. The germline V gene encodes CDR1 SGHTS and CDR2 YDEGEE. CDR3 length: 14 amino acids. CDR3 sequence (DNA): TGTGCCAGCAGTTTCGGACAGGGGGCCGCTGAAGCTTTCTTT. As protein: CASSFGQGAAEAFF.

In this sample, this clonotype turned up a few times. The V call is TRBV7-2, the J call TRBJ2-1; the D gene is possibly TRBD1 (6 bases). The CDR3 spans 14 residues. CDR1 and CDR2 from the germline V gene are SGHTA and FQGNSA. Trimming removed 4 bases from V and 4 bases from J, with 11 bases in between. CDR3 bases: TGTGCCAGCAGCTCCGGACAGATTTACAATGAGCAGTTCTTC. Protein: CASSSGQIYNEQFF.

The rearrangement joins TRBV5-6 to TRBJ2-7; no firm D call. The CDR3 has 14 amino acids. Germline V gives CDR1 SGHDT, CDR2 YYEEEE. Trimming pared 1 base from V and 2 bases from J, leaving 10 bases between. The CDR3 is CASSLSLEAYEQYF. The DNA of the CDR3 is TGTGCCAGCAGCTTGTCCCTAGAAGCCTACGAGCAGTACTTC.

This clonotype showed up many times. J is TRBJ1-6 and V is TRBV7-6, with 7 bases that match TRBD1. V dropped 1 base and J dropped 7; count of bases not matched to a gene: 4. The V gene's germline CDR1 is SGHVS and CDR2 FNYEAQ. This CDR3 has 15 amino acids. The chain's CDR3 is CASSLGRDSNSPLHF. For the CDR3, the DNA is TGTGCCAGCAGCTTAGGAAGGGACAGCAATTCACCCCTCCACTTT.

This clonotype was seen more than once but under ten times. The V and J genes are TRBV2 and TRBJ1-5, with TRBD1 matching 10 bases. Germline V lookup: CDR1 SNHLY, CDR2 FYNNEI. This CDR3 region has 15 residues. After removal of 0 bases from V and 8 bases from J, the junction contained 4 bases not matched to a gene. The CDR3 region has the DNA TGTGCCAGCAGTGAAGCCTTAGGACAGGGGGAGCCCCAGCATTTT. As protein: CASSEALGQGEPQHF.